This TCR beta chain was profiled in a study of T cell changes during pregnancy in multiple sclerosis. Clones were read by immunoSEQ multiplex PCR, and TCRdb kept only the in-frame ones, dropping some. This sample has 46,000 or so clones, with around 93% found just once. This CDR3 is built from 15 residues. Trimming took 4 bases from V and 4 from J; bases not matched to a gene: 5. The germline CDR1 and CDR2 sequences are KGHSH and LQKENI. The chain joins TRBV18 to TRBJ2-7; 12 positions match TRBD2. This material consisted of CD8+ T cells from peripheral blood mononuclear cells, taken after pregnancy. This sequence was found in a female donor with multiple sclerosis, enrolled in a pregnancy study. The CDR3 coding sequence is TGTGCCAGCTCACAAACTAGCGGGAGGTATTACGAGCAGTACTTC. It specifies CASSQTSGRYYEQYF.